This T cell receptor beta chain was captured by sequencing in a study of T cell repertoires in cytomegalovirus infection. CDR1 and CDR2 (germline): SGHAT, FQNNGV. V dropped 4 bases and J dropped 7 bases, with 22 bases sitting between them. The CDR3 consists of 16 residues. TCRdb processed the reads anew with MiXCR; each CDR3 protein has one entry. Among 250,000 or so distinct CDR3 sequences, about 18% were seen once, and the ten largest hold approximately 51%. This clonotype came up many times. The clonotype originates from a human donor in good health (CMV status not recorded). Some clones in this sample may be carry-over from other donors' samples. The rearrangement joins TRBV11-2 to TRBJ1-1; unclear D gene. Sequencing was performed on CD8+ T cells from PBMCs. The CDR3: CASSSRGANFKVEAFF. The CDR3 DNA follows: TGTGCCAGCAGCTCGCGGGGAGCCAACTTCAAGGTTGAAGCTTTCTTT.